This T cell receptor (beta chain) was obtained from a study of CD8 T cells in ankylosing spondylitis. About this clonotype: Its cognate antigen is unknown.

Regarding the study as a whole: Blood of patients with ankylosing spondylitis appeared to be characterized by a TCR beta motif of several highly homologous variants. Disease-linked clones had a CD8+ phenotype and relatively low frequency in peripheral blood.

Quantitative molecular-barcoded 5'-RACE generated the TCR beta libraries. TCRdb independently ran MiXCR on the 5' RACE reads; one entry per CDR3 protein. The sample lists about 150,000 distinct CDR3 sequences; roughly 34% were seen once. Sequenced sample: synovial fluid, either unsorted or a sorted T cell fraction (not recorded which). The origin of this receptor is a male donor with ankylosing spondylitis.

CDR3 nucleotides: TGTGCCAGCAGCTTGAGTAGCGGGGGGATCTACGAGCAGTACTTC. The encoded protein is CASSLSSGGIYEQYF. The chain recombines TRBV5-5 with TRBJ2-7; the match to TRBD2 covers 10 bases. Germline CDR1 reads SGHKS; CDR2 reads YYEKEE (reference sequence). J gave up 3 bases and V 1 base, and 4 bases lay outside the gene matches. The CDR3 runs 15 residues.